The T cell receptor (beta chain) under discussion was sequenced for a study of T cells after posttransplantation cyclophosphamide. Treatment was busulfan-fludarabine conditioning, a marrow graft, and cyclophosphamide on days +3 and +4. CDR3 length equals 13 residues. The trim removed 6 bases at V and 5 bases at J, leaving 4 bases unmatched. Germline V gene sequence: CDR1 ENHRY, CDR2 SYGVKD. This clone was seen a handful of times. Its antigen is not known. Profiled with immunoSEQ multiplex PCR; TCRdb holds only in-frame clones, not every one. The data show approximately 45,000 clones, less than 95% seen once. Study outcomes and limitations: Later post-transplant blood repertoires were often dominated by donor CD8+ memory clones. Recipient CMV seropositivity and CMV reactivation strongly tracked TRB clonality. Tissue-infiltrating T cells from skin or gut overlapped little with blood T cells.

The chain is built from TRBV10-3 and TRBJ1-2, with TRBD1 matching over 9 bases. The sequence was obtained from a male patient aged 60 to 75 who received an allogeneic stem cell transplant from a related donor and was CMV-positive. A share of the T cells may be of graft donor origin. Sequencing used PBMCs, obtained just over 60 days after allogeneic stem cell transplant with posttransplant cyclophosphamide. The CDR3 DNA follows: TGTGCCATCAGCGCCGGACAGGGGTATGGCTACACCTTC. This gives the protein CAISAGQGYGYTF.